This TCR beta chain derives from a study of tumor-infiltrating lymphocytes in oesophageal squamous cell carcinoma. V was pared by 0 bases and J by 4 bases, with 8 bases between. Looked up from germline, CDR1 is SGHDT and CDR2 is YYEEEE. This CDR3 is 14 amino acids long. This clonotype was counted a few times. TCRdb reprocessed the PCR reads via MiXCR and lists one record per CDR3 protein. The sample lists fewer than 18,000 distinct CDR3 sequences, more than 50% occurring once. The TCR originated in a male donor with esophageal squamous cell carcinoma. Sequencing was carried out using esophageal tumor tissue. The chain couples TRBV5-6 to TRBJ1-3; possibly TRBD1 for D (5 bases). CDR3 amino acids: CASSLVGGGNTIYF. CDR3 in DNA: TGTGCCAGCAGCTTGGTTGGGGGAGGAAACACCATATATTTT.